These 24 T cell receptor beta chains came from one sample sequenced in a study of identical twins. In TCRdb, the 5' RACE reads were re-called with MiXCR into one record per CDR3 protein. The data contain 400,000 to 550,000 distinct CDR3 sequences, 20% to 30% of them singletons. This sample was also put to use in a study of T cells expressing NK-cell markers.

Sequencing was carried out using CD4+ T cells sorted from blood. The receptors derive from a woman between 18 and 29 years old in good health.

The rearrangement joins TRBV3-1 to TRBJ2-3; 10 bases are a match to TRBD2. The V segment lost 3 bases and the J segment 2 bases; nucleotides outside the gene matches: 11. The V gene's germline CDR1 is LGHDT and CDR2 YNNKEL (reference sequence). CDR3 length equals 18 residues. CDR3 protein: CASSQGSSGGDYTDTQYF. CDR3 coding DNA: TGTGCCAGCAGCCAGGGGTCTAGCGGGGGCGATTACACAGATACGCAGTATTTT.

The CDR3 DNA follows: TGCAGTGCTAGGGCCTACCGGGACAGGGGCAGGAATGAGCAGTTCTTC. It yields the protein CSARAYRDRGRNEQFF. The chain has TRBV20-1 and TRBJ2-1; TRBD1 aligns across 10 bases. The CDR3 totals 16 residues. The germline V gene has CDR1 DFQATT and CDR2 SNEGSKA (reference sequence). V gave up 3 bases and J gave up 7 bases; unmatched junction bases: 12.

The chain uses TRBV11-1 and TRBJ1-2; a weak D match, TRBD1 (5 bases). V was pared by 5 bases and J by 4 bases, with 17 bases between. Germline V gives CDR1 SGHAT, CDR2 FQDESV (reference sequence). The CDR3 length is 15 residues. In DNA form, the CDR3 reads TGTGCCAGCAGCCCAATGGGCCGCGGGGCCTATGGCTACACCTTC. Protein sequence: CASSPMGRGAYGYTF.

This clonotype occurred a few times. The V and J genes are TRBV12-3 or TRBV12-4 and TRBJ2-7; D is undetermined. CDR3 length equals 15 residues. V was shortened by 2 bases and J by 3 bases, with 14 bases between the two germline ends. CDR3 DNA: TGTGCCAGCAGTTTAAGTAGAGAGACGTACTACGAGCAGTACTTC. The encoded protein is CASSLSRETYYEQYF.

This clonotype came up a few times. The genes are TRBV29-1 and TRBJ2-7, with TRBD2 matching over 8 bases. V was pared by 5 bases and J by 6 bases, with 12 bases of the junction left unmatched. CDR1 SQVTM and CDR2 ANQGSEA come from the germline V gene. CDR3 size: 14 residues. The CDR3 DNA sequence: TGCAGCGTTTCCTCCGGGACTAGTATAGGCGAGCAGTACTTC. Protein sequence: CSVSSGTSIGEQYF.

In DNA, the CDR3 is TGTGCCAGCAGCGCTGGGGCAGGGGGGGAAAAACTGTTTTTT. It specifies CASSAGAGGEKLFF. V gene TRBV7-9 combines with J gene TRBJ1-4, with TRBD1 matching 7 bases. CDR3 length equals 14 residues. Germline V CDR1 and CDR2: SEHNR, FQNEAQ (reference sequence). V shed 5 bases and J 8 bases; nucleotides not matched to a gene: 8.

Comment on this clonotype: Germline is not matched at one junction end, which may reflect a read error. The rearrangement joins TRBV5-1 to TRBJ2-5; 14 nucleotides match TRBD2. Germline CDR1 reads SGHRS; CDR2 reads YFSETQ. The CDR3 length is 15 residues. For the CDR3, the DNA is TGTGCCAGCAGCTCCGGACTAGCGGGAGGAGAGACCCAGTACTTC. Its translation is CASSSGLAGGETQYF.

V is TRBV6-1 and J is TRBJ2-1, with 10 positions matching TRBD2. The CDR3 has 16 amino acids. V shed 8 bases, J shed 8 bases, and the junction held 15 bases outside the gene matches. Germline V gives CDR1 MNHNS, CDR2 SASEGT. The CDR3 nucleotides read TGTGCCAGCGGGGGAGAAGGAAGCGGGAGGGTGCATGAGCAGTTCTTC. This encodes CASGGEGSGRVHEQFF.

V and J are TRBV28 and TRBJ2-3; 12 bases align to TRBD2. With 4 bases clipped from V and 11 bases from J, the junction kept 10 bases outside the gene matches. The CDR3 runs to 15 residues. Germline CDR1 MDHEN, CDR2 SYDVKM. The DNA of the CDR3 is TGTGCCAGCAGTTCCTCAGGACTAGCGGGGATAGAGCAGTATTTT. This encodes CASSSSGLAGIEQYF. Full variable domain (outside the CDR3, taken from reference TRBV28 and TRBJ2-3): DVKVTQSSRYLVKRTGEKVFLECVQDMDHENMFWYRQDPGLGLRLIYFSYDVKMKEKGDIPEGYSVSREKKERFSLILESASTNQTSMYLCASSSSGLAGIEQYFGPGTRLTVL.

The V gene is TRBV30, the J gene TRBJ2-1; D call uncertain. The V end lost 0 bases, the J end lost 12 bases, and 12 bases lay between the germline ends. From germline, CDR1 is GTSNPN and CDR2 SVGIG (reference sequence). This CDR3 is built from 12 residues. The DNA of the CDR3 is TGTGCCTGGAGTGTATCGGTAGGGTCGCAGTTCTTC. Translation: CAWSVSVGSQFF.

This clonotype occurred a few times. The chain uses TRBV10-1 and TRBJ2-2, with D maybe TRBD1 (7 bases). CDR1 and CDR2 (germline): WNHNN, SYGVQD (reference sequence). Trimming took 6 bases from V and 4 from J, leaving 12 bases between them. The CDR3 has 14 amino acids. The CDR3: CASRRDSITGELFF. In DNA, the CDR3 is TGCGCCAGCAGGCGGGACAGCATCACCGGGGAGCTGTTTTTT.

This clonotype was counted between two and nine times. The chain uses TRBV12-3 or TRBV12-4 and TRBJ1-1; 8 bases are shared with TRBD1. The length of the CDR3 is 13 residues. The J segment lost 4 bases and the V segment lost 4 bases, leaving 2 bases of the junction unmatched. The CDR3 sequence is CASSSGTGTEAFF. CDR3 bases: TGTGCCAGCAGTTCCGGGACAGGCACTGAAGCTTTCTTT.

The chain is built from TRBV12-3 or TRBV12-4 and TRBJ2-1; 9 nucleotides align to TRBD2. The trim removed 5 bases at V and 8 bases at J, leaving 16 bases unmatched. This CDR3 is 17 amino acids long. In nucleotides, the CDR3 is TGTGCCAGCAGTCCCGGTGGTAGCGGGAGTGAATCCGATGAGCAGTTCTTC. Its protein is CASSPGGSGSESDEQFF.

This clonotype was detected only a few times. CDR3 loop: CASSQERGRNSPLHF. In DNA form, the CDR3 reads TGCGCCAGCAGCCAAGAAAGGGGGAGGAACTCACCCCTCCACTTT. The V call is TRBV4-3, the J call TRBJ1-6; possibly TRBD1 for D (6 bases). There are 15 residues in the CDR3. The V and J ends lost 0 bases and 10 bases respectively, with 13 bases between them. The germline V gene has CDR1 LGHNA and CDR2 YSLEER.

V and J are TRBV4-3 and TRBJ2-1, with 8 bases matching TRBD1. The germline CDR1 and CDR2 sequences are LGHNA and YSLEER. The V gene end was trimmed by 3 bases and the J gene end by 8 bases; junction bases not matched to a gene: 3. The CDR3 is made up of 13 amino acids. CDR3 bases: TGCGCCAGCAGCCACCCGACAGGGGATGAGCAGTTCTTC. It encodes CASSHPTGDEQFF.

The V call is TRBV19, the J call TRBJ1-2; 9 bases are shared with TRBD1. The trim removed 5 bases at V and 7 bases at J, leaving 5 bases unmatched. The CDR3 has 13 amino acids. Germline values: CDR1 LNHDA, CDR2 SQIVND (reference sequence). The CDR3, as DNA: TGTGCCAGTAGTGCACGGACAGGGGTTGGCTACACCTTC. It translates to CASSARTGVGYTF.

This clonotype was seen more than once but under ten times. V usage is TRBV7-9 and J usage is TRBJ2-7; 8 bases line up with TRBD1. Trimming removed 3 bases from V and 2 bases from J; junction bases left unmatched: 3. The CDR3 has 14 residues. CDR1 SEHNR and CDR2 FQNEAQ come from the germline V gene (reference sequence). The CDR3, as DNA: TGTGCCAGCAGCTTCCCAGGGGGCGCCTACGAGCAGTACTTC. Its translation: CASSFPGGAYEQYF.

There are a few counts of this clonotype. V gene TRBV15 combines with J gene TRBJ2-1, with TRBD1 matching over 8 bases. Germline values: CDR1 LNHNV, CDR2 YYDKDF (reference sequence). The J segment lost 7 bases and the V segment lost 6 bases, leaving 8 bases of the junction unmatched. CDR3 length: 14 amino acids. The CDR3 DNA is TGTGCCACCAGGGACAGGGAGGCGGTGAATGAGCAGTTCTTC. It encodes CATRDREAVNEQFF.

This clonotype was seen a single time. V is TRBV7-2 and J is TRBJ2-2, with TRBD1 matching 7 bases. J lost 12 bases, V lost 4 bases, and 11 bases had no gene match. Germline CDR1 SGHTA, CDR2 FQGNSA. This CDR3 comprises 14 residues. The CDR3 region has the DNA TGTGCCAGCAGCTCGGCGAGGGGGCTAGGCCAGCTGTTTTTT. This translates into CASSSARGLGQLFF.

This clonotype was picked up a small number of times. CDR3 DNA: TGTGCCAGCCAGGACCGACACTATGGCTACACCTTC. Translated: CASQDRHYGYTF. This sequence joins TRBV7-9 and TRBJ1-2; D gene ambiguous. Germline CDR1 SEHNR, CDR2 FQNEAQ (reference sequence). Trimming removed 8 bases at V and 3 bases at J, with 10 bases between. CDR3 length: 12 amino acids.

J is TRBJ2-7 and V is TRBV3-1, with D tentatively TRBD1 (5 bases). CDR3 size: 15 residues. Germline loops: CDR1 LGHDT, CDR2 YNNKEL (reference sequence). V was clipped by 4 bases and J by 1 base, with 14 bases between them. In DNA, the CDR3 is TGTGCCAGCAGCCGCCAGGGAAGGGGATCCTACGAGCAGTACTTC. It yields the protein CASSRQGRGSYEQYF.

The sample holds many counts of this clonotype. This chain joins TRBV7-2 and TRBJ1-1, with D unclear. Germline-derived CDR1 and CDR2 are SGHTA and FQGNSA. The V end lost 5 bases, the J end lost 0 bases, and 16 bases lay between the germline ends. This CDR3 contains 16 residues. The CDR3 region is CASSPTGITMNTEAFF. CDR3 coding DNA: TGTGCCAGCAGCCCCACGGGAATAACGATGAACACTGAAGCTTTCTTT.

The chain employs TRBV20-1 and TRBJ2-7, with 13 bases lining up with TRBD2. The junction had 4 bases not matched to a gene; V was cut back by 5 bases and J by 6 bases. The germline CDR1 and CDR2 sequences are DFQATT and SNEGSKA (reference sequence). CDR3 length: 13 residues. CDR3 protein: CSASGLAGTEQYF. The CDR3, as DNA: TGCAGTGCTTCGGGACTAGCGGGAACCGAGCAGTACTTC.

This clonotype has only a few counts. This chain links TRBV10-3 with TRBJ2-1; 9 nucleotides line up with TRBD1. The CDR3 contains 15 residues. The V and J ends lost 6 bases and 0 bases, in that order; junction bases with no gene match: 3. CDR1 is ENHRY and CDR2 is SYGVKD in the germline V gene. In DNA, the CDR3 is TGTGCCATCAGGGGGACAGGGAGCTCCTACAATGAGCAGTTCTTC. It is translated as CAIRGTGSSYNEQFF.